The present entry profiles one T cell receptor beta chain with its context. Its antigen is undetermined. This specimen comes from a study of cytomegalovirus exposure and HLA in healthy donors. Study-level results: Analyzed later, most CMV-associated TCR beta chains appeared HLA-restricted.

The CDR3 has 15 residues. Germline loops: CDR1 MNHEY, CDR2 SMNVEV (reference sequence). Trimming took off 6 bases at V and 7 bases at J, with 22 bases between the two ends. 13 Jbeta primers and 60 Vbeta primers were used for the PCR. The method was immunoSEQ multiplex PCR; TCRdb's version includes in-frame clones alone and lacks a portion of them. The repertoire holds 30,000 to 40,000 clones, with more than 80% as singletons. V and J are TRBV27 and TRBJ2-7; unclear D gene. Material for sequencing was PBMCs. The TCR was taken from a male donor in good health and CMV-seronegative. The CDR3 DNA follows: TGTGCCAGCAGCCCGACCCCTCGACCGGGTGGGGAGCAGTACTTC. This codes for CASSPTPRPGGEQYF.